The table lists the clone carrying this T cell receptor beta chain with a count of one. Its antigen is undetermined. This specimen comes from a study of cytomegalovirus exposure and HLA in healthy donors. J lost 8 bases, V lost 0 bases, and 13 bases had no gene match. This CDR3 is built from 17 residues. Germline assignment: CDR1 SGDLS and CDR2 YYNGEE. Profiling relied on immunoSEQ multiplex PCR, and the TCRdb table lists in-frame clones only, not all of them. The table records 78,000 or so clones, over 90% of them present only once. Notes on the study in general: The majority of TCR sequences were rare, yet some public TCRs appeared in many donors.

The origin of this receptor is a woman under 30 in good health and CMV-seropositive. The specimen sequenced was PBMCs. This chain joins TRBV9 and TRBJ2-2; 7 bases match TRBD1. This CDR3 reads CASSVAPKTGSRGELFF. The CDR3 coding sequence is TGTGCCAGCAGCGTAGCTCCGAAGACAGGGTCTCGAGGGGAGCTGTTTTTT.